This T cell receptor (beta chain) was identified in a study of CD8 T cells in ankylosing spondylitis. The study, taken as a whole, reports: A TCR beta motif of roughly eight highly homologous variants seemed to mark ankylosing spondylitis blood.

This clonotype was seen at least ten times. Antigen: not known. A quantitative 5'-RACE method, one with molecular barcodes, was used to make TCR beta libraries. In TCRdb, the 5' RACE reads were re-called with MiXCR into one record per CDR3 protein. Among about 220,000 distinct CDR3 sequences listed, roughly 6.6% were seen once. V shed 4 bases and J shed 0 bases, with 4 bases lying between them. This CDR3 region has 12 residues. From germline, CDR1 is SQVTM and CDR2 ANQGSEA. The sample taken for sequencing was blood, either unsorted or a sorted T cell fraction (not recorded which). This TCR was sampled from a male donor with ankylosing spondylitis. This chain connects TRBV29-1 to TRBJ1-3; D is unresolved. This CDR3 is CSVGGSGNTIYF. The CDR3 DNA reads TGCAGCGTTGGTGGCTCTGGAAACACCATATATTTT. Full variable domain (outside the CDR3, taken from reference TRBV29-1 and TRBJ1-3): SAVISQKPSRDICQRGTSLTIQCQVDSQVTMMFWYRQQPGQSLTLIATANQGSEATYESGFVIDKFPISRPNLTFSTLTVSNMSPEDSSIYLCSVGGSGNTIYFGEGSWLTVV.